These 13 T cell receptor beta chains originate from one sample sequenced in a study of tumor-infiltrating lymphocytes in localized non-small cell lung cancer. Assay: immunoSEQ multiplex PCR; the TCRdb copy retains only in-frame clones and omits some. The table has 9,500 or so clones, less than 80% seen once. Sequences were obtained from lung tumor tissue. The receptors derive from a human donor with non-small cell lung cancer.

The V gene is TRBV11-2, the J gene TRBJ2-6; 9 bases are a match to TRBD1. V was clipped by 3 bases and J by 12 bases; unmatched bases: 9. The CDR3 extends over 15 amino acids. CDR1 is SGHAT, CDR2 FQNNGV, per germline. The CDR3 DNA sequence: TGTGCCAGCAGCTTCCCCTCCGGACAGGGGTCCGTCCTGACTTTC. Translating it yields CASSFPSGQGSVLTF.

This clone was detected a few times. The rearrangement links TRBV9 to TRBJ1-1; D perhaps matches TRBD1 (6 bases). CDR1 is SGDLS, CDR2 YYNGEE, per germline. The CDR3 is made up of 15 amino acids. Deletions cut 2 bases from V and 3 bases from J, with 14 bases between. The CDR3 DNA reads as TGTGCCAGCAGCGTGGCTCAGGGGCCCTACACTGAAGCTTTCTTT. This codes for CASSVAQGPYTEAFF.

The chain joins TRBV5-6 to TRBJ1-6; D unresolved. V lost 2 bases and J 6 bases, leaving 12 bases between the germline ends. The germline V gene has CDR1 SGHDT and CDR2 YYEEEE. The CDR3 extends over 15 amino acids. The CDR3 nucleotides are TGTGCCAGCAGCTTTTCTGCCAGTTCTAATTCACCCCTCCACTTT. Residues: CASSFSASSNSPLHF.

This clone has just one count. The chain joins TRBV7-8 to TRBJ1-5; TRBD1 might be the D (5 bases). The ends were cut back, 1 base at V and 6 bases at J, with 13 bases in the middle. The CDR3 runs to 15 residues. Germline V gene lookup returns CDR1 SGHVS and CDR2 FQNEAQ. In DNA form, the CDR3 reads TGTGCCAGCAGCTTAGACAGGTTTGGTAGTCAGCCCCAGCATTTT. It specifies CASSLDRFGSQPQHF. Supplemented by reference TRBV7-8 and TRBJ1-5, the full variable domain reads GAGVSQSPRYKVAKRGQDVALRCDPISGHVSLFWYQQALGQGPEFLTYFQNEAQLDKSGLPSDRFFAERPEGSVSTLKIQRTQQEDSAVYLCASSLDRFGSQPQHFGDGTRLSIL.

The CDR3 region is CAWTTGVTYYNEQFF. For the CDR3, the DNA is TGTGCCTGGACGACAGGGGTTACATACTACAATGAGCAGTTCTTC. J is TRBJ2-1 and V is TRBV30; 8 positions match TRBD1. The J segment lost 3 bases and the V segment lost 4 bases, leaving 8 bases of the junction unmatched. The CDR3 runs to 15 residues. In germline, CDR1 is GTSNPN, CDR2 SVGIG (reference sequence).

This chain connects TRBV19 to TRBJ2-3, with 10 bases aligning to TRBD2. Germline CDR1 reads LNHDA; CDR2 reads SQIVND (reference sequence). This CDR3 spans 15 amino acids. The J segment lost 1 base and the V segment lost 5 bases, leaving 3 bases of the junction unmatched. CDR3 sequence (DNA): TGTGCCAGTAGTCCTACTAGCGGGGGCACAGATACGCAGTATTTT. Translating gives CASSPTSGGTDTQYF.

The rearrangement uses TRBV7-6 and TRBJ1-5, with D hard to call. V was trimmed by 5 bases and J by 3 bases, leaving 17 bases between them. Germline V gene sequence: CDR1 SGHVS, CDR2 FNYEAQ. The CDR3 loop spans 16 amino acids. CDR3 amino acids: CASSRDWAGNNQPQHF. The CDR3, as DNA: TGTGCCAGCAGCCGTGATTGGGCAGGCAACAATCAGCCCCAGCATTTT.

The V gene is TRBV2, the J gene TRBJ1-4; 9 nucleotides agree with TRBD1. The CDR3 consists of 15 residues. The junction had 3 bases not matched to a gene; V was cut back by 1 base and J by 6 bases. Germline V gene lookup returns CDR1 SNHLY and CDR2 FYNNEI. This chain's CDR3 is CASSEEGQGDEKLFF. CDR3 nucleotide sequence: TGTGCCAGCAGTGAAGAGGGACAGGGTGATGAAAAACTGTTTTTT. Drawing the rest from reference TRBV2 and TRBJ1-4, the complete variable domain is EPEVTQTPSHQVTQMGQEVILRCVPISNHLYFYWYRQILGQKVEFLVSFYNNEISEKSEIFDDQFSVERPDGSNFTLKIRSTKLEDSAMYFCASSEEGQGDEKLFFGSGTQLSVL.

The chain has TRBV5-4 and TRBJ2-1, with 8 bases identical to TRBD1. Germline CDR1 is SGHNT and CDR2 is YYREEE (reference sequence). The ends lost 4 bases at V and 2 bases at J; junction bases unmatched: 8. The CDR3 loop spans 16 amino acids. CDR3 nucleotide sequence: TGTGCCAGCAGCCCTCAGACAGGGGTAACCTACAATGAGCAGTTCTTC. Its protein is CASSPQTGVTYNEQFF.

In this sample, this clone turned up a few times. The chain carries TRBV6-5 and TRBJ2-1, with TRBD2 matching 9 bases. Germline CDR1 reads MNHEY; CDR2 reads SVGAGI. V was pared by 3 bases and J by 7 bases, with 10 bases of the junction left unmatched. The CDR3 sequence is 16 residues long. The CDR3 sequence is CASSYVFTSGPNEQFF. The CDR3 nucleotides are TGTGCCAGCAGTTATGTTTTCACTAGCGGGCCGAATGAGCAGTTCTTC.

This chain joins TRBV7-9 and TRBJ2-3, with 10 bases aligning to TRBD2. J was trimmed by 5 bases and V by 2 bases; bases with no gene match: 7. The CDR3 extends over 16 amino acids. Germline values: CDR1 SEHNR, CDR2 FQNEAQ (reference sequence). CDR3 sequence: CASSLSLAGGRDTQYF. CDR3 DNA: TGTGCCAGCAGCTTATCGTTAGCGGGGGGCCGAGATACGCAGTATTTT.

This clone appeared a few times. V usage is TRBV6-1 and J usage is TRBJ1-2, with a possible D match to TRBD1 (5 bases). The CDR3 contains 15 residues. Germline V lookup: CDR1 MNHNS, CDR2 SASEGT. Trimming removed 2 bases at V and 0 bases at J, with 10 bases between. The CDR3 loop is CASSEWSGANYGYTF. The CDR3 bases are TGTGCCAGCAGTGAATGGTCGGGGGCTAACTATGGCTACACCTTC.

This clone occurred once. The conserved final phenylalanine or tryptophan is absent from the CDR3, which likely points to a read error. Because the CDR3's place on the DNA is in doubt, the DNA is left out and the CDR3 is given as listed by TCRdb. The chain couples TRBV11-3 to TRBJ2-7; the table's D call, TRBD2, has no DNA check behind it. The CDR3 comprises 11 residues, both ends counted. CDR1 and CDR2 (germline): SGHNT, YENEEA. The chain's CDR3 is CASSAPGLASL.